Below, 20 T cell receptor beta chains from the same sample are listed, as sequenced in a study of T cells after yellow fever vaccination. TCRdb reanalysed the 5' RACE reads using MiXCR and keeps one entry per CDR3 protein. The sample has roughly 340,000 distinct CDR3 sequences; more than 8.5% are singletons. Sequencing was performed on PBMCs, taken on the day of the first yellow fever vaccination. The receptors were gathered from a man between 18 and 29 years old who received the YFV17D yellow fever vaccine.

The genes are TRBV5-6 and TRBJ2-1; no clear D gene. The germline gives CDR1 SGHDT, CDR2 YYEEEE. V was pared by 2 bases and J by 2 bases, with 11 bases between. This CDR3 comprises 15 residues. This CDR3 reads CASSFKGSPYNEQFF. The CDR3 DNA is TGTGCCAGCAGCTTTAAGGGATCACCCTACAATGAGCAGTTCTTC.

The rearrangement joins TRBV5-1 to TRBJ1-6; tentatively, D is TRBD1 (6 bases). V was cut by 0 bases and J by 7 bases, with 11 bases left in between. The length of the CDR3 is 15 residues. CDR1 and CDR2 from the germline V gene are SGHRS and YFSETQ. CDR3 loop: CASSLGPGENSPLHF. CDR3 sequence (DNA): TGCGCCAGCAGCTTGGGACCAGGGGAAAATTCACCCCTCCACTTT. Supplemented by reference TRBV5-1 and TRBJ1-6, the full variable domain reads KAGVTQTPRYLIKTRGQQVTLSCSPISGHRSVSWYQQTPGQGLQFLFEYFSETQRNKGNFPGRFSGRQFSNSRSEMNVSTLELGDSALYLCASSLGPGENSPLHFGNGTRLTVT.

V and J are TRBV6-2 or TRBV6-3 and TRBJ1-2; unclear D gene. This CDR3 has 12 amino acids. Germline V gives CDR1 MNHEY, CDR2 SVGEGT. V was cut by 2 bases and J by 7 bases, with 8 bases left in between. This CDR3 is CASSYLMGGYTF. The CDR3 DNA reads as TGTGCCAGCAGTTACCTAATGGGTGGCTACACCTTC.

The CDR3 region has the DNA TGTGCCAGCAGCCAAGAGTCCGTCGGGACTAGCAACCCCTACGAGCAGTACTTC. It specifies CASSQESVGTSNPYEQYF. The V and J genes are TRBV14 and TRBJ2-7; 9 bases fit TRBD2. The CDR3 sequence is 18 residues long. Germline V gene data show CDR1 as SGHDN and CDR2 as FVKESK. The junction had 11 bases not matched to a gene; V was cut back by 0 bases and J by 2 bases.

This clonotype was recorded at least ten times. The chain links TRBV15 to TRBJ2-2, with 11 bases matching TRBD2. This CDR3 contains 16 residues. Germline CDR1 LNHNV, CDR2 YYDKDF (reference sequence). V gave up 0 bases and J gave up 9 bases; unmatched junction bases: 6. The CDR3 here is CATSRDGTSGHRELFF. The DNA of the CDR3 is TGTGCCACCAGCAGAGATGGGACTAGCGGACATCGGGAGCTGTTTTTT.

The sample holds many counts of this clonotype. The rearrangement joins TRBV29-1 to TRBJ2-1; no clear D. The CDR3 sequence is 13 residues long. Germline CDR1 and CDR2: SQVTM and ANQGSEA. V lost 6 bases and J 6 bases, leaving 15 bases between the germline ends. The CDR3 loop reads CSVEDWTGNEQFF. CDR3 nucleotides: TGCAGCGTCGAGGATTGGACGGGCAATGAGCAGTTCTTC.

CDR3 sequence (DNA): TGTGCCAGCACGGCGTCGGGACTAGCGGGGGCCACAGATACGCAGTATTTT. Protein: CASTASGLAGATDTQYF. The chain combines TRBV7-9 with TRBJ2-3; 14 bases align to TRBD2. Germline V CDR1 and CDR2: SEHNR, FQNEAQ (reference sequence). V lost 7 bases, J lost 2 bases, and 8 bases stayed unmatched. The CDR3 runs to 17 residues. The whole variable domain, filled in from reference TRBV7-9 and TRBJ2-3, reads DTGVSQNPRHKITKRGQNVTFRCDPISEHNRLYWYRQTLGQGPEFLTYFQNEAQLEKSRLLSDRFSAERPKGSFSTLEIQRTEQGDSAMYLCASTASGLAGATDTQYFGPGTRLTVL.

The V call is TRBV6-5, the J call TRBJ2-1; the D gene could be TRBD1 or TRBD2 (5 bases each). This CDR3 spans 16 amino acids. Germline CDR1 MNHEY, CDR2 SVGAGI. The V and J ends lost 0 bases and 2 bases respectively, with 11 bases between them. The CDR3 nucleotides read TGTGCCAGCAGTTACTCCGTGGGGGAACCCTACAATGAGCAGTTCTTC. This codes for CASSYSVGEPYNEQFF.

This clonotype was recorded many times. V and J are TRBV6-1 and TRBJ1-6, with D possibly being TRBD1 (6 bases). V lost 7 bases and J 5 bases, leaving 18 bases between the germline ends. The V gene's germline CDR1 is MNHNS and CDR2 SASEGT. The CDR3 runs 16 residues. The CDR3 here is CASTPTMGQNNSPLHF. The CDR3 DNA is TGTGCCAGCACCCCCACGATGGGACAAAATAATTCACCCCTCCACTTT.

This CDR3 reads CASNPTGVNSPLHF. The CDR3 nucleotides are TGTGCCAGCAACCCGACAGGGGTGAATTCACCCCTCCACTTT. The chain uses TRBV12-3 or TRBV12-4 and TRBJ1-6, with 8 bases fitting TRBD1. The CDR3 loop spans 14 amino acids. The trim removed 7 bases at V and 7 bases at J, leaving 6 bases unmatched.

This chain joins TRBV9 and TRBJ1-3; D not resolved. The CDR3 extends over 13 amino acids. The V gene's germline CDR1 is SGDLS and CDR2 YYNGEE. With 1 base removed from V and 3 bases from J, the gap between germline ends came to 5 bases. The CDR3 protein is CASSVWGGNTIYF. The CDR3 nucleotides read TGTGCCAGCAGCGTATGGGGTGGAAACACCATATATTTT. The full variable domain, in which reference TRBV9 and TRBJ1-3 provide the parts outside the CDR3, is DSGVTQTPKHLITATGQRVTLRCSPRSGDLSVYWYQQSLDQGLQFLIQYYNGEERAKGNILERFSAQQFPDLHSELNLSSLELGDSALYFCASSVWGGNTIYFGEGSWLTVV.

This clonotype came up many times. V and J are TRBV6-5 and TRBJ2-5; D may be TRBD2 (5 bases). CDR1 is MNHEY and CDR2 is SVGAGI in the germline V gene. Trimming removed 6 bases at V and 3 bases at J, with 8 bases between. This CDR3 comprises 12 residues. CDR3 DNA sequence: TGTGCCAGCAGGGTGGGAGAAGAGACCCAGTACTTC. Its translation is CASRVGEETQYF.

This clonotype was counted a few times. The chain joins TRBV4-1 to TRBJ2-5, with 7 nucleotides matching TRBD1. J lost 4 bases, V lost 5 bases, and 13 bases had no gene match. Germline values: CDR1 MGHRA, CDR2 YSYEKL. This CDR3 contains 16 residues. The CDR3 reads CASSLYGTGVLETQYF. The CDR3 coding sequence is TGCGCCAGCAGCTTATATGGTACAGGGGTTCTAGAGACCCAGTACTTC.

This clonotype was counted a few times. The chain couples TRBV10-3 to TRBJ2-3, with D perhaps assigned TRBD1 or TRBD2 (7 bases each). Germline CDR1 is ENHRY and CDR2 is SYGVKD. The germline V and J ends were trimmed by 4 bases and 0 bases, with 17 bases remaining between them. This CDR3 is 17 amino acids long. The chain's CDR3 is CAISGVRGGTSTDTQYF. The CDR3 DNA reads TGTGCCATCAGTGGTGTCAGGGGGGGCACTAGCACAGATACGCAGTATTTT.

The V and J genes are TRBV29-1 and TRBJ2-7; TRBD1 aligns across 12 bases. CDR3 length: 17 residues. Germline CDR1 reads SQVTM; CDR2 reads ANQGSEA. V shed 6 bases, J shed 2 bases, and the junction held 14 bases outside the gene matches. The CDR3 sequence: CSVPTGTGGVAAYEQYV. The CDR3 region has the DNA TGCAGCGTGCCCACCGGGACAGGGGGCGTCGCGGCCTACGAGCAGTACGTC.

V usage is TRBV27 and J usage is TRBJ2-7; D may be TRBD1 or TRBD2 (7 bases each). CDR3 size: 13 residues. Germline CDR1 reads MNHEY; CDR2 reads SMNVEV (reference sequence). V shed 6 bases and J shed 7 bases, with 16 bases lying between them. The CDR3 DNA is TGTGCCAGCAGCCTTGGGAGGGGGCTTGAGCAGTACTTC. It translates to CASSLGRGLEQYF.

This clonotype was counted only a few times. Written as DNA, the CDR3 is TGTGCCGGTAGACAGGGCCCGGGGGAGACCCAGTACTTC. This codes for CAGRQGPGETQYF. The chain recombines TRBV5-4 with TRBJ2-5; 7 bases fit TRBD1. The CDR3 extends over 13 amino acids. CDR1 SGHNT and CDR2 YYREEE come from the germline V gene (reference sequence). Trimming took 10 bases from V and 5 from J; bases not matched to a gene: 11.

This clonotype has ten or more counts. This CDR3 reads CASSFQGEGETQYF. The CDR3, as DNA: TGCGCCAGCAGCTTCCAAGGGGAAGGGGAGACCCAGTACTTC. The chain links TRBV5-1 to TRBJ2-5; D possibly corresponds to TRBD1 (5 bases). Germline V gene lookup returns CDR1 SGHRS and CDR2 YFSETQ. Trimming left V 2 bases short and J 5 bases short, with 13 bases between. The CDR3 is made up of 14 amino acids.

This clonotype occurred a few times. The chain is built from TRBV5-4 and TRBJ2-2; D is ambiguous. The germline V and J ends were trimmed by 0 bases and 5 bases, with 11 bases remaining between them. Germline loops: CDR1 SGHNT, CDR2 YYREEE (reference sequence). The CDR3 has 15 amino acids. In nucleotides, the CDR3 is TGTGCCAGCAGCTTGGGGGTATTGGGGACCGGGGAGCTGTTTTTT. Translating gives CASSLGVLGTGELFF.

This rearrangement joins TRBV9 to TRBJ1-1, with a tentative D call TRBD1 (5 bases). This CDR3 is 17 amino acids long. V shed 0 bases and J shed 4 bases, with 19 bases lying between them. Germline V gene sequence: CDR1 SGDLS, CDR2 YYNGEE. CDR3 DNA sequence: TGTGCCAGCAGCGTAGCTACTGCCGCTTCTGGGGGCACTGAAGCTTTCTTT. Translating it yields CASSVATAASGGTEAFF.